What follows are 15 T cell receptor beta chains derived from one specimen sequenced in a study of T cell changes during pregnancy in multiple sclerosis (dated by TCRdb to the late 2010s). The library was built by means of the immunoSEQ multiplex PCR assay. The immuneACCESS repertoire file appears here via TCRdb, limited to in-frame rearrangements. These files lack a portion of the clones; in checked studies, under half of the deficit traces to unresolved V genes, and the cause of the others is not known. In this sample the table shows over 50,000 clones, roughly 93% of which occur a single time. Clones ranked in the top ten supply around 2% of the sample. The sequences come from peripheral blood, collected in the second trimester of pregnancy. These receptors all stem from a female donor with multiple sclerosis, enrolled in a pregnancy study.

This sequence joins TRBV7-3 and TRBJ2-1, with TRBD2 matching over 7 bases. V lost 2 bases and J lost 2; bases outside the gene matches: 3. This CDR3 is built from 15 residues. Per the germline V gene, CDR1 is SGHTA and CDR2 is FQGTGA. The CDR3 reads CASSLELATYNEQFF. DNA for the CDR3: TGTGCCAGCAGCTTAGAACTAGCGACCTACAATGAGCAGTTCTTC. Supplemented by reference TRBV7-3 and TRBJ2-1, the full variable domain reads GAGVSQTPSNKVTEKGKYVELRCDPISGHTALYWYRQSLGQGPEFLIYFQGTGAADDSGLPNDRFFAVRPEGSVSTLKIQRTERGDSAVYLCASSLELATYNEQFFGPGTRLTVL.

V gene TRBV19 combines with J gene TRBJ2-7; perhaps TRBD1 as D (6 bases). Trimming pared 7 bases from V and 7 bases from J, leaving 17 bases between. The CDR3 spans 13 residues. Germline V lookup: CDR1 LNHDA, CDR2 SQIVND (reference sequence). The CDR3 reads CASNPGTTYEQYF. In nucleotides, the CDR3 is TGTGCCAGTAACCCGGGGACAACGTATGAGCAGTACTTC.

V is TRBV19 and J is TRBJ2-3, with 8 nucleotides matching TRBD2. CDR1 LNHDA and CDR2 SQIVND come from the germline V gene (reference sequence). The junction had 4 bases not matched to a gene; V was cut back by 8 bases and J by 3 bases. CDR3 size: 13 residues. The CDR3 protein is CASGLAGTDTQYF. In DNA, the CDR3 is TGTGCCAGTGGACTAGCCGGTACAGATACGCAGTATTTT.

The CDR3 sequence: CASSPQGIGNQPQHF. The DNA for the CDR3 is TGTGCCAGCAGTCCCCAGGGGATCGGAAATCAGCCCCAGCATTTT. This chain connects TRBV28 to TRBJ1-5; a possible D gene is TRBD1 (6 bases). Germline V CDR1 and CDR2: MDHEN, SYDVKM. V lost 5 bases and J 4 bases, leaving 15 bases between the germline ends. CDR3 length: 15 residues.

In its sample, this clone was seen once. The chain has TRBV27 and TRBJ2-1; 10 bases agree with TRBD2. V dropped 6 bases and J dropped 6; count of bases not matched to a gene: 11. The CDR3 totals 16 residues. CDR1 is MNHEY and CDR2 is SMNVEV in the germline V gene (reference sequence). The CDR3 loop is CASRALAGVGRNEQFF. The CDR3, as DNA: TGTGCCAGCAGAGCTCTAGCGGGAGTTGGTCGCAATGAGCAGTTCTTC.

The chain is built from TRBV7-6 and TRBJ1-3; D uncertain. Germline assignment: CDR1 SGHVS and CDR2 FNYEAQ. CDR3 length: 13 residues. The ends were cut back, 5 bases at V and 2 bases at J, with 7 bases in the middle. CDR3 coding DNA: TGTGCCAGCAGCCCCACTCCTGGAAACACCATATATTTT. This codes for CASSPTPGNTIYF.

The chain joins TRBV27 to TRBJ2-7, with TRBD1 matching over 7 bases. CDR1 is MNHEY and CDR2 is SMNVEV in the germline V gene (reference sequence). The CDR3 length is 13 residues. With V trimmed by 5 bases and J by 3 bases, 4 bases remained unmatched. CDR3 amino acids: CASSPGQLYEQYF. The CDR3 DNA reads TGTGCCAGCAGTCCGGGACAGCTCTACGAGCAGTACTTC.

V usage is TRBV7-9 and J usage is TRBJ2-2; D is undetermined. Germline assignment: CDR1 SEHNR and CDR2 FQNEAQ (reference sequence). This CDR3 is 13 amino acids long. V lost 4 bases, J lost 6 bases, and 9 bases lay in between. The CDR3 DNA follows: TGTGCCAGCAGCTCGAGGTCGGCCGGGGAGCTGTTTTTT. This codes for CASSSRSAGELFF.

The chain has TRBV28 and TRBJ2-3, with 7 positions matching TRBD2. The V and J ends lost 3 bases and 2 bases, in that order; junction bases with no gene match: 5. Germline lookup yields CDR1 MDHEN and CDR2 SYDVKM. The CDR3 runs 15 residues. CDR3 residues: CASSFRLADTDTQYF. CDR3 DNA: TGTGCCAGCAGTTTTAGGCTAGCGGACACAGATACGCAGTATTTT.

The rearrangement uses TRBV28 and TRBJ2-7; tentatively, D is TRBD2 (5 bases). CDR1 and CDR2 from the germline V gene are MDHEN and SYDVKM. CDR3 length: 13 residues. V lost 5 bases to trimming and J lost 3 bases, with 11 bases between them. CDR3 nucleotide sequence: TGTGCCAGCAGTCTCGTCACTAGCTACGAGCAGTACTTC. Translation gives CASSLVTSYEQYF.

Only a few counts were recorded for this clone. V gene TRBV6-4 combines with J gene TRBJ2-1; 13 bases map to TRBD2. Germline V lookup: CDR1 MRHNA, CDR2 SNTAGT. The CDR3 spans 14 residues. The ends lost 4 bases at V and 6 bases at J; junction bases unmatched: 0. CDR3 sequence (DNA): TGTGCCAGCAGTGGACTAGCGGGAGGCAATGAGCAGTTCTTC. Its protein product is CASSGLAGGNEQFF.

This clone was seen once. V usage is TRBV30 and J usage is TRBJ2-1; weak D call: TRBD1 (5 bases). This CDR3 comprises 14 residues. The germline V gene has CDR1 GTSNPN and CDR2 SVGIG (reference sequence). V was pared by 1 base and J by 9 bases, with 16 bases between. CDR3: CAWSALDIVGEQFF. The CDR3 DNA follows: TGTGCCTGGAGTGCCTTGGACATCGTGGGTGAGCAGTTCTTC.

The CDR3 DNA sequence: TGTGCCAGCAGTTACACCGGGGGGCACACTGAAGCTTTCTTT. Its translation is CASSYTGGHTEAFF. This chain connects TRBV6-5 to TRBJ1-1, with D perhaps TRBD1 (6 bases). CDR3 size: 14 residues. The germline CDR1 and CDR2 sequences are MNHEY and SVGAGI. Trimming cost V 2 bases and J 3 bases, with 10 bases left between them.

The CDR3 DNA reads TGTGCCAGCAGTTACTCTAGACTAGGTGCCTACGAGCAGTACTTC. This codes for CASSYSRLGAYEQYF. The chain recombines TRBV6-5 with TRBJ2-7, with D tentatively TRBD2 (6 bases). The length of the CDR3 is 15 residues. In germline, CDR1 is MNHEY, CDR2 SVGAGI. The germline V and J ends were trimmed by 0 bases and 2 bases, with 11 bases remaining between them.

The chain employs TRBV27 and TRBJ2-3, with 8 bases fitting TRBD1. The CDR3 is 16 amino acids. Unmatched junction bases numbered 14, after V lost 6 bases and J lost 6 bases. From germline, CDR1 is MNHEY and CDR2 SMNVEV (reference sequence). The CDR3 loop reads CASSITDRGFGDTQYF. The CDR3, as DNA: TGTGCCAGCAGCATAACCGACAGGGGTTTTGGGGATACGCAGTATTTT.